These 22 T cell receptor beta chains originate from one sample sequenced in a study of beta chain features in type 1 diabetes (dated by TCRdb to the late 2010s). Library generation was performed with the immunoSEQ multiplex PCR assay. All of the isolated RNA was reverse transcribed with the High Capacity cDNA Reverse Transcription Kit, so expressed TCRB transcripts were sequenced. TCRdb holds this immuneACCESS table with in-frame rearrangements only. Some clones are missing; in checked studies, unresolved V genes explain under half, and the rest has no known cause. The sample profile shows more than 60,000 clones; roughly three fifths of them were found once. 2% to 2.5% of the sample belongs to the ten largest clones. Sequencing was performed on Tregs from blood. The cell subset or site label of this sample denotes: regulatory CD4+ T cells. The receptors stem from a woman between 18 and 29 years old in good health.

CDR3 sequence reads: CASSLPRTSGNTGELFF. CDR3 nucleotide sequence: TGTGCCAGCAGCTTACCCCGGACTAGCGGGAACACCGGGGAGCTGTTTTTT. The rearrangement joins TRBV7-8 to TRBJ2-2, with 10 bases identical to TRBD2. Trimming took 2 bases from V and 1 from J; bases not matched to a gene: 4. Germline lookup yields CDR1 SGHVS and CDR2 FQNEAQ. CDR3 size: 17 residues.

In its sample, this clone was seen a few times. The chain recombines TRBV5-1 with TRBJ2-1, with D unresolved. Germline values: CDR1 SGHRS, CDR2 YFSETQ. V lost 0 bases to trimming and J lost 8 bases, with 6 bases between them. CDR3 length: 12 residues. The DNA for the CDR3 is TGCGCCAGCAGCTTGGGTTTCGATGAGCAGTTCTTC. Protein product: CASSLGFDEQFF.

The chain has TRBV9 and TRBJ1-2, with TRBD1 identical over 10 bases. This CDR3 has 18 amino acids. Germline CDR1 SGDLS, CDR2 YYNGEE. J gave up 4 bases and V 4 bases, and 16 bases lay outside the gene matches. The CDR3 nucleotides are TGTGCCAGCAGCTCACCAAAAGTCCCGGGACAGGGGAGCTATGGCTACACCTTC. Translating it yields CASSSPKVPGQGSYGYTF.

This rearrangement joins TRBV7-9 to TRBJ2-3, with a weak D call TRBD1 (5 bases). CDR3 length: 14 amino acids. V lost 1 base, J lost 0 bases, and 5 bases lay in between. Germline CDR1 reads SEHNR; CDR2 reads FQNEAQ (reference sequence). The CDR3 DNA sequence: TGTGCCAGCAGCTTAGACAGGAGCACAGATACGCAGTATTTT. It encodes CASSLDRSTDTQYF. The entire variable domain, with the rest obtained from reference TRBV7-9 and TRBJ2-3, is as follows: DTGVSQNPRHKITKRGQNVTFRCDPISEHNRLYWYRQTLGQGPEFLTYFQNEAQLEKSRLLSDRFSAERPKGSFSTLEIQRTEQGDSAMYLCASSLDRSTDTQYFGPGTRLTVL.

CDR3 coding DNA: TGTGCCAGCAGCTCCAGGGGGCAAGTAAACACTGAAGCTTTCTTT. Protein: CASSSRGQVNTEAFF. The chain joins TRBV11-2 to TRBJ1-1; 8 bases map to TRBD1. V was clipped by 4 bases and J by 2 bases; unmatched bases: 6. CDR3 size: 15 residues. CDR1 and CDR2 from the germline V gene are SGHAT and FQNNGV.

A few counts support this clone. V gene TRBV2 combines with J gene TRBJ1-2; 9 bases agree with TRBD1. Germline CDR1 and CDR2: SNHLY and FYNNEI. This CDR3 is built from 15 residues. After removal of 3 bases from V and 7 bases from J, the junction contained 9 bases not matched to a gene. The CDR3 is CASSEVGQGLAGYTF. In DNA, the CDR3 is TGTGCCAGCAGTGAGGTGGGACAGGGTCTGGCTGGCTACACCTTC.

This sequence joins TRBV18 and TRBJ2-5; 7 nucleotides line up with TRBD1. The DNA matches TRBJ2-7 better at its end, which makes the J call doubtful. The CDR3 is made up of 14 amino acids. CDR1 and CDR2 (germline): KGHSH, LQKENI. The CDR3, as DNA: TGTGCCAGCACAACAGGGGTCCAATCCTACGAGCAGTACTTC. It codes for CASTTGVQSYEQYF.

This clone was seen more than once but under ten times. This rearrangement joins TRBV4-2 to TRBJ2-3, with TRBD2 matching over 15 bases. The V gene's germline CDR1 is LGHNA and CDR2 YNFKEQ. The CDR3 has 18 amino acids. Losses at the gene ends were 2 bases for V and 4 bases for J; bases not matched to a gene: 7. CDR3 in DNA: TGTGCCAGCAGCCAACAGGGACTAGCGGGAGGTGGCGCAGATACGCAGTATTTT. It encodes CASSQQGLAGGGADTQYF.

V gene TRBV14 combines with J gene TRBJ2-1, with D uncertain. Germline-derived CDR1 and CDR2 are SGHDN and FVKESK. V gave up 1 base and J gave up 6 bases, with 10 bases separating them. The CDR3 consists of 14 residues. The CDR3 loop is CASSQGTTFNEQFF. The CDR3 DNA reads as TGTGCCAGCAGCCAAGGCACCACTTTCAATGAGCAGTTCTTC.

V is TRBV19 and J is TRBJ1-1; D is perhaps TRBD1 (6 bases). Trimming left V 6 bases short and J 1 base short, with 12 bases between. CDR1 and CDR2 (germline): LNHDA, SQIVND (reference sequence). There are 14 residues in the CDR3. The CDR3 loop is CASSMGTRNTEAFF. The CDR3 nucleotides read TGTGCCAGTAGCATGGGGACAAGGAACACTGAAGCTTTCTTT.

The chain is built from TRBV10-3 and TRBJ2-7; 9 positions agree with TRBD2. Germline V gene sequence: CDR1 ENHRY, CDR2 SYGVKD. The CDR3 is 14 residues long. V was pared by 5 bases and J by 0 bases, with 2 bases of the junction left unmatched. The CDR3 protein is CAISLAGRSYEQYF. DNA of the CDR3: TGTGCCATCAGTCTAGCGGGGCGCTCCTACGAGCAGTACTTC.

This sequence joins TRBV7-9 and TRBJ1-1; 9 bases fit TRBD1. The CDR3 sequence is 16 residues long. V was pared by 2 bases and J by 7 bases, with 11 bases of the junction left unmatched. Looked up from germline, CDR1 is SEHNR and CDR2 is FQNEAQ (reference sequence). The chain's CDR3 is CASSLYSVGQGYEAFF. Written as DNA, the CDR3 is TGTGCCAGCAGCTTATACTCCGTCGGACAGGGGTATGAAGCTTTCTTT.

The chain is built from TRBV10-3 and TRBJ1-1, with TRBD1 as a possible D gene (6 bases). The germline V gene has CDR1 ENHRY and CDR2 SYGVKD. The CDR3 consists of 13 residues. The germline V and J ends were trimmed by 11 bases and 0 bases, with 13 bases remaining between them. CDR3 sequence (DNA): TGTGCCGGAATGACAGGTCTGAACACTGAAGCTTTCTTT. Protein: CAGMTGLNTEAFF.

CDR3 region: CASSFSGDNTGELFF. For the CDR3, the DNA is TGCGCCAGCAGCTTCAGCGGAGATAACACCGGGGAGCTGTTTTTT. The chain employs TRBV5-1 and TRBJ2-2, with D maybe TRBD2 (5 bases). CDR1 SGHRS and CDR2 YFSETQ come from the germline V gene. The CDR3 is 15 amino acids. Between the trimmed V and J ends, which lost 2 bases and 2 bases, there was a span of 10 bases.

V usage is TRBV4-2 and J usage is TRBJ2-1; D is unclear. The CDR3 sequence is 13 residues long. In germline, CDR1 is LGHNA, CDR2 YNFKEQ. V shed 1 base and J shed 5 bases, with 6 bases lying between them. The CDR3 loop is CASSQVRDNEQFF. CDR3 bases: TGTGCCAGCAGCCAAGTGCGAGACAATGAGCAGTTCTTC.

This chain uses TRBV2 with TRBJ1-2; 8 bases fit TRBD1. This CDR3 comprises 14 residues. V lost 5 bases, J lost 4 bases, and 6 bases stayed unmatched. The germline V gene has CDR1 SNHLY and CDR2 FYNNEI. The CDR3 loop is CASSYGTGFYGYTF. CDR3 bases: TGTGCCAGCAGTTACGGGACAGGTTTCTATGGCTACACCTTC.

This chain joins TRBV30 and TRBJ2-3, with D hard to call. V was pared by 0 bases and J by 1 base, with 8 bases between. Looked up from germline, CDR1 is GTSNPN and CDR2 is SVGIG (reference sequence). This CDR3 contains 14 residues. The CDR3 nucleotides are TGTGCCTGGAGTGTTATCGGTGGCACAGATACGCAGTATTTT. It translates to CAWSVIGGTDTQYF. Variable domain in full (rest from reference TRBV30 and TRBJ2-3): SQTIHQWPATLVQPVGSPLSLECTVEGTSNPNLYWYRQAAGRGLQLLFYSVGIGQISSEVPQNLSASRPQDRQFILSSKKLLLSDSGFYLCAWSVIGGTDTQYFGPGTRLTVL.

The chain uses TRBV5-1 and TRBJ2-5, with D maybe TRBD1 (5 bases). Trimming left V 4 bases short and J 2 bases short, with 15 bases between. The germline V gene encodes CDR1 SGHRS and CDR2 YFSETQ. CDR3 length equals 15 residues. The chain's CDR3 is CASSRTRDRQETQYF. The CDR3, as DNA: TGCGCCAGCAGCCGGACCCGAGACAGACAAGAGACCCAGTACTTC.

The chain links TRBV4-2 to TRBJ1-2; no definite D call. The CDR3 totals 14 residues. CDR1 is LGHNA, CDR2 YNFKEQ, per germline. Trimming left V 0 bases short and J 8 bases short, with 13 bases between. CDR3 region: CASSQDRGSGGYTF. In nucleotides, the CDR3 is TGTGCCAGCAGCCAAGATAGAGGGTCCGGCGGCTACACCTTC.

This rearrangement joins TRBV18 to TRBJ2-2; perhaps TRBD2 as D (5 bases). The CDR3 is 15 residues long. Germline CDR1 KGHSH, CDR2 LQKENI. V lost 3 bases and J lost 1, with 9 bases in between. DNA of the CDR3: TGTGCCAGCTCACCCCGGGCGGGGAACACCGGGGAGCTGTTTTTT. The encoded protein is CASSPRAGNTGELFF.

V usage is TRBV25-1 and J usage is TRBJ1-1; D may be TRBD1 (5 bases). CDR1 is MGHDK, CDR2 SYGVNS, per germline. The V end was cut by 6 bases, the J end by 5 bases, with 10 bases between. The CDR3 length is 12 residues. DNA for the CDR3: TGTGCCAGCAGGACAGCCGGAACTGAAGCTTTCTTT. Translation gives CASRTAGTEAFF.

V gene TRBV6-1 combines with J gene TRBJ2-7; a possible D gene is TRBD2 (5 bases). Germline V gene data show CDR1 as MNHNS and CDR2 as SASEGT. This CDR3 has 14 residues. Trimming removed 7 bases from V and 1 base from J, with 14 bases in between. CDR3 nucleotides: TGTGCCAGCATCATAAGGGAGCAGTCCTACGAGCAGTACTTC. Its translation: CASIIREQSYEQYF.